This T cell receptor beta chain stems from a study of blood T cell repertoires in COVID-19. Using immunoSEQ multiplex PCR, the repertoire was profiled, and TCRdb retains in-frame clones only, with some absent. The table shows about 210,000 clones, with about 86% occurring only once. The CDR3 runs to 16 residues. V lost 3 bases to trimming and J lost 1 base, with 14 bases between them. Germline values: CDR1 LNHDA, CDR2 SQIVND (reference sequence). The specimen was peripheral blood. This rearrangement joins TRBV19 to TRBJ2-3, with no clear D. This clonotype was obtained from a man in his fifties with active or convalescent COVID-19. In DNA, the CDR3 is TGTGCCAGTAGTATGGCTAGGCGAAGCGGCACAGATACGCAGTATTTT. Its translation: CASSMARRSGTDTQYF.